This entry describes one T cell receptor beta chain. Its cognate antigen is unknown. Clones were sequenced by immunoSEQ multiplex PCR, and TCRdb holds only the in-frame ones, with some missing. The table includes around 940,000 clones, less than 85% detected once. These data originate in a study of shared clonotypes between healthy human individuals. The CDR3 is 15 residues long. Germline V gene sequence: CDR1 SGHTA, CDR2 FQGNSA. V lost 2 bases to trimming and J lost 0 bases; unmatched junction nucleotides: 4. The study, taken as a whole, reports: Estimated richness was generally greater in naive than memory subsets.

The specimen was memory CD4+ T cells sorted from blood. The subset: CD45RA-negative fraction. The clonotype comes from a man between 18 and 35 years old in good health. The J gene is TRBJ2-7, the V gene TRBV7-2; 7 bases are a match to TRBD1. CDR3: CASSLWAGGSYEQYF. For the CDR3, the DNA is TGTGCCAGCAGCTTATGGGCAGGGGGCTCCTACGAGCAGTACTTC.